The 8 T cell receptor delta chains below all came from one sample that was sequenced in a study of delta chains in infants with herpesvirus infections. Reverse transcription of PBMC RNA used primers specific for the gamma and delta chains. TCRdb re-called clones from the RT-PCR reads via CATT. Of over a thousand delta-chain clones listed, approximately 30% are singletons. This specimen consisted of peripheral blood, obtained at time point 2 of longitudinal follow-up. These receptor sequences come from a human donor who was a Ugandan infant, either HIV-exposed or HIV-unexposed (not recorded which).

A few counts support this clone. A clone one base away is much larger, so this may be a read error. The chain recombines TRDV1 with TRDJ1, with 10 bases matching TRDD3. After removal of 6 bases from V and 0 bases from J, the junction contained 13 bases not matched to a gene. This CDR3 contains 18 residues. From germline, CDR1 is TSWWSYY and CDR2 QGS. CDR3: CALGHMGDTGTYTDKLIF. DNA for the CDR3: TGTGCTCTTGGTCACATGGGGGATACCGGGACCTACACCGATAAACTCATCTTT.

Turning to this clone: Other nucleotide sequences from this sample produce the same CDR3. The rearrangement uses TRDV1 and TRDJ1, with a tentative D call TRDD3 (5 bases). Germline CDR1 TSWWSYY, CDR2 QGS. Trimming cost V 2 bases and J 5 bases, with 27 bases left between them. The CDR3 covers 19 residues. The CDR3, as DNA: TGTGCTCTTGGGGAAGGTCGTCTGTACTGGATAGCTACCCCTGATAAACTCATCTTT. It is translated as CALGEGRLYWIATPDKLIF.

With regard to this clone: The sample carries other DNA sequences with the same CDR3. The genes are TRDV1 and TRDJ1, with D perhaps being TRDD2 or TRDD3 (6 bases each). The V end was cut by 4 bases, the J end by 2 bases, with 32 bases between. Looked up from germline, CDR1 is TSWWSYY and CDR2 is QGS. This CDR3 comprises 21 residues. The CDR3 reads CALGGHPSPFWGIRWTDKLIF. In DNA form, the CDR3 reads TGTGCTCTTGGGGGCCACCCTTCCCCATTCTGGGGAATACGTTGGACCGATAAACTCATCTTT.

The genes are TRDV1 and TRDJ1; D is perhaps TRDD2 (5 bases). Deletions cut 4 bases from V and 0 bases from J, with 15 bases between. This CDR3 spans 16 amino acids. Germline loops: CDR1 TSWWSYY, CDR2 QGS. CDR3 DNA: TGTGCTCTTGGGGTCCCTACTCATACTTACACCGATAAACTCATCTTT. As protein: CALGVPTHTYTDKLIF.

This clone appeared a single time. The J gene is TRDJ1, the V gene TRDV1; 9 bases align to TRDD2. V shed 4 bases and J 2 bases; nucleotides not matched to a gene: 20. This CDR3 contains 20 residues. Germline values: CDR1 TSWWSYY, CDR2 QGS. The CDR3 DNA reads TGTGCTCTTGGGGGCCTTAGGCCTTCCTACTCGCGGGGGAAGACCGATAAACTCATCTTT. This translates into CALGGLRPSYSRGKTDKLIF.

The V call is TRDV1, the J call TRDJ1, with 9 bases lining up with TRDD2. Per germline, CDR1 TSWWSYY and CDR2 QGS. V shed 0 bases and J 7 bases; nucleotides not matched to a gene: 18. This CDR3 contains 19 residues. CDR3 sequence: CALGELGGLPTFHEGKLIF. In DNA form, the CDR3 reads TGTGCTCTTGGGGAACTCGGGGGCCTTCCTACGTTTCATGAGGGTAAACTCATCTTT.

This clone is large (0.1 to 1%) within its sample. The genes are TRDV2 and TRDJ1; TRDD3 matches at 10 bases. V was clipped by 2 bases and J by 0 bases; unmatched bases: 14. This CDR3 is built from 19 residues. Germline V gene lookup returns CDR1 GEAIGNYY and CDR2 EKD. In nucleotides, the CDR3 is TGTGCCTGTGACAAGATAGTACTGGGGGATCTCCTCTACACCGATAAACTCATCTTT. Amino acids: CACDKIVLGDLLYTDKLIF.

This clone counts as large. The chain uses TRDV1 and TRDJ3; D is unclear. Germline values: CDR1 TSWWSYY, CDR2 QGS. V lost 8 bases and J lost 9, with 14 bases in between. The CDR3 spans 14 residues. CDR3 amino acids: CALPFHGPTRQMFF. CDR3 sequence (DNA): TGTGCTCTTCCCTTTCACGGGCCCACCCGACAGATGTTTTTC.